The 7 T cell receptor beta chains presented below share a single source sample, sequenced in a study of blood T cell repertoires in COVID-19. The table came from immunoSEQ multiplex PCR; TCRdb's copy has only in-frame clones and leaves some out. The sample lists about 130,000 clones, approximately 83% seen once, with 5% to 7.5% in the top ten. The sequencing input was peripheral blood. These receptors were collected from an older man with active or convalescent COVID-19.

This clone was detected only once. The CDR3 sequence is CASSLMSGGAYNEQFF. In nucleotides, the CDR3 is TGTGCCAGCAGCTTAATGAGCGGGGGGGCCTACAATGAGCAGTTCTTC. J is TRBJ2-1 and V is TRBV13, with TRBD2 matching over 10 bases. Germline V gives CDR1 PRHDT, CDR2 FYEKMQ (reference sequence). V shed 2 bases, J shed 2 bases, and the junction held 3 bases outside the gene matches. The CDR3 length is 16 residues. Combining the CDR3 with reference TRBV13 and TRBJ2-1 gives the whole variable domain AAGVIQSPRHLIKEKRETATLKCYPIPRHDTVYWYQQGPGQDPQFLISFYEKMQSDKGSIPDRFSAQQFSDYHSELNMSSLELGDSALYFCASSLMSGGAYNEQFFGPGTRLTVL.

The gene calls are TRBV5-1 and TRBJ2-1; a possible D gene is TRBD2 (6 bases). Germline CDR1 SGHRS, CDR2 YFSETQ. Trimming took off 4 bases at V and 9 bases at J, with 23 bases between the two ends. This CDR3 contains 16 residues. CDR3 bases: TGCGCCAGCAGCCCAGGGAGTGGCGGGAACATCTTTGAGCAGTTCTTC. Translation gives CASSPGSGGNIFEQFF.

J is TRBJ1-4 and V is TRBV6-5; 8 bases map to TRBD1. Germline V gene sequence: CDR1 MNHEY, CDR2 SVGAGI. V gave up 8 bases and J gave up 6 bases; unmatched junction bases: 5. This CDR3 is built from 13 residues. DNA of the CDR3: TGTGCCAGCCGGGACAGGAGTTATGAAAAACTGTTTTTT. Translated: CASRDRSYEKLFF.

This clone has only one observation. The chain uses TRBV19 and TRBJ2-1; TRBD1 agrees at 9 bases. J lost 3 bases, V lost 8 bases, and 11 bases had no gene match. The CDR3 has 16 residues. Germline values: CDR1 LNHDA, CDR2 SQIVND (reference sequence). The CDR3 DNA is TGTGCCAGTCAAATGGAGACAGGGGGAATCTACAATGAGCAGTTCTTC. Translation: CASQMETGGIYNEQFF.

This clone was recorded only once. The rearrangement uses TRBV5-1 and TRBJ2-5, with D maybe TRBD2 (6 bases). V gave up 4 bases and J gave up 5 bases, with 15 bases separating them. This CDR3 region has 14 residues. CDR1 and CDR2 from the germline V gene are SGHRS and YFSETQ. As DNA, the CDR3 is TGCGCCAGCAGCGGCCCCGGGAGCGGGGAGACCCAGTACTTC. Its protein product is CASSGPGSGETQYF.

The genes are TRBV7-2 and TRBJ1-6, with a weak D call TRBD1 (6 bases). V was trimmed by 5 bases and J by 2 bases, leaving 16 bases between them. This CDR3 has 17 residues. Germline loops: CDR1 SGHTA, CDR2 FQGNSA. CDR3 DNA sequence: TGTGCCAGCAGCACTCGGACAGTAGGAACCTATAATTCACCCCTCCACTTT. Protein product: CASSTRTVGTYNSPLHF.

The rearrangement uses TRBV18 and TRBJ2-7; TRBD1 might be the D (5 bases). The CDR3 consists of 13 residues. The ends were cut back, 4 bases at V and 3 bases at J, with 10 bases in the middle. Germline V gene sequence: CDR1 KGHSH, CDR2 LQKENI. CDR3: CASSRGRDYEQYF. As DNA, the CDR3 is TGTGCCAGCTCACGGGGCAGGGACTACGAGCAGTACTTC. The variable domain in full, with the rest retrieved from reference TRBV18 and TRBJ2-7, is NAGVMQNPRHLVRRRGQEARLRCSPMKGHSHVYWYRQLPEEGLKFMVYLQKENIIDESGMPKERFSAEFPKEGPSILRIQQVVRGDSAAYFCASSRGRDYEQYFGPGTRLTVT.